The sequence of this T cell receptor beta chain was determined in a study of T-cell reconstitution after alpha-beta-depleted transplantation in children. Study-wide findings and caveats: T-cell counts and diversity at one year following transplant were attributed mainly to newly produced T cells. Reports say that about two months after transplant, the alpha-beta T cells came out of several hundred graft clones that had expanded. Recipient T cells and thymic progenitors that survived gave rise to the high TCRbeta diversity observed at day 60 in some patients.

A word on this clonotype: The antigen is unknown.

A library of TCRbeta sequences, prepared with unique molecular identifiers, was generated. TCRdb called the PCR reads again in MiXCR, with one record for every CDR3 protein. Here the sample spans about 240,000 distinct CDR3 sequences, under 30% being singletons. Germline V lookup: CDR1 MNHNS, CDR2 SASEGT. Trimming cost V 4 bases and J 4 bases; bases outside gene matches: 6. The CDR3 is 15 residues long. The source was PBMCs, collected before TCRalphabeta/CD19-depleted stem cell transplant. The rearrangement joins TRBV6-1 to TRBJ2-2; the match to TRBD1 covers 7 bases. This clonotype was obtained from a girl aged 2 to 10 with Fanconi anemia, due to receive a stem cell transplant. The CDR3: CASSGRDRPTGELFF. In DNA form, the CDR3 reads TGTGCCAGCAGTGGCCGGGACAGACCCACCGGGGAGCTGTTTTTT.